The clone carrying this T cell receptor beta chain was detected once. As yet, its antigen is unknown. The donors gave bone marrow, and they were healthy. The data were taken from a study of cytomegalovirus exposure and HLA in healthy donors. Study overall: Most donors, roughly 84% of several hundred genotyped, fell in the Caucasian-associated ancestry cluster.

V lost 5 bases to trimming and J lost 1 base, with 21 bases between them. The CDR3 sequence is 18 residues long. Looked up from germline, CDR1 is SGHTA and CDR2 is FQGNSA. The PCR ran on 60 Vbeta and 13 Jbeta primers. Repertoires were generated with immunoSEQ multiplex PCR, while TCRdb's copy carries only in-frame clones and drops some. Of 150,000 to 200,000 clones listed, 60% to 80% are singletons. General study results and limits: In a later analysis, HLA-C alleles had the fewest associated TCRs, DRB1 alleles the most. Among the most significant clusters, several appeared linked to common viral pathogens in a later analysis.

The rearrangement uses TRBV7-2 and TRBJ2-1; D tentatively reads TRBD1 or TRBD2 (7 bases each). Sequencing used PBMCs. This TCR came from a man aged 35-49 years in good health and CMV-seronegative. The CDR3 loop reads CASSLGGSGMGSYNEQFF. The CDR3 DNA reads TGTGCCAGCAGCCTAGGGGGCAGCGGGATGGGGTCCTACAATGAGCAGTTCTTC. The full variable domain, rest sourced from reference TRBV7-2 and TRBJ2-1, is GAGVSQSPSNKVTEKGKDVELRCDPISGHTALYWYRQSLGQGLEFLIYFQGNSAPDKSGLPSDRFSAERTGGSVSTLTIQRTQQEDSAVYLCASSLGGSGMGSYNEQFFGPGTRLTVL.